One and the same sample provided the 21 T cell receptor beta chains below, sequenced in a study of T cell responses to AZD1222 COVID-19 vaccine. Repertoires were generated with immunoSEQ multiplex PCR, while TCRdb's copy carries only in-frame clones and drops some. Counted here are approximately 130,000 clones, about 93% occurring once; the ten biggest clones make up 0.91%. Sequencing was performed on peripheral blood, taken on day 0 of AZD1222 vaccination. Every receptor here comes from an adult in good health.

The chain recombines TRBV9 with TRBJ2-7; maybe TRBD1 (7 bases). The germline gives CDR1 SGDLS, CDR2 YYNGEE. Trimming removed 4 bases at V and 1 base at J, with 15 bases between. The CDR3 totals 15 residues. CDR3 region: CASSPGGYASYEQYF. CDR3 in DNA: TGTGCCAGCAGCCCAGGGGGGTACGCGTCCTACGAGCAGTACTTC.

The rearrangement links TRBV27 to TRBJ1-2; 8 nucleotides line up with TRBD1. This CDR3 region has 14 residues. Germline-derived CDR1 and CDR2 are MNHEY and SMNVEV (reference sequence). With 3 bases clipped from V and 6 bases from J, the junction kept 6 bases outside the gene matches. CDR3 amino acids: CASSFSQGAHGYTF. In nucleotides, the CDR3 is TGTGCCAGCAGTTTTTCTCAGGGGGCGCATGGCTACACCTTC.

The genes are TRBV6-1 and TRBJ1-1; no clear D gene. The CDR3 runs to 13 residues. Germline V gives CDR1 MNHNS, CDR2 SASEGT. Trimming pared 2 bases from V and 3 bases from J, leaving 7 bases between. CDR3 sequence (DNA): TGTGCCAGCAGTGAACTCCGGGACACTGAAGCTTTCTTT. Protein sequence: CASSELRDTEAFF.

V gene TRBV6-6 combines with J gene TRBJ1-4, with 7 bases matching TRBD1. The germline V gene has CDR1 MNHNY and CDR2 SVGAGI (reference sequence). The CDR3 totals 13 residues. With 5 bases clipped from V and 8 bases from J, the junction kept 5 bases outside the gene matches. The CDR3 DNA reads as TGTGCCAGCAGTAGGGGGCAGGGAGAAAAACTGTTTTTT. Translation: CASSRGQGEKLFF.

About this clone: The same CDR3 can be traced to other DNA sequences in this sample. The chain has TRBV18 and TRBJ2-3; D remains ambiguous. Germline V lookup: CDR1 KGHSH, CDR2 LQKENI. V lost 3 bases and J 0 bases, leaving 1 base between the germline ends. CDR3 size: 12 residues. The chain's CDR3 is CASSPSTDTQYF. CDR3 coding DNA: TGTGCCAGCTCACCCAGCACAGATACGCAGTATTTT.

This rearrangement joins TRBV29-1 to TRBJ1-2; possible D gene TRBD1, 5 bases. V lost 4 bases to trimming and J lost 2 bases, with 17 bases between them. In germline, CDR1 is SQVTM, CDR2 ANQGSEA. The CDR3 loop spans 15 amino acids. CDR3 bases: TGCAGCGTTGCCACTTGGGGGGGGATGAACTATGGCTACACCTTC. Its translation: CSVATWGGMNYGYTF.

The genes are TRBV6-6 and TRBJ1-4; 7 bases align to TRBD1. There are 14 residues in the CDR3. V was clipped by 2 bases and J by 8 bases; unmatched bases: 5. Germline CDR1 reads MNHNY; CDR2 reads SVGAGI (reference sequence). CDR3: CASSYPDRVEKLFF. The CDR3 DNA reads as TGTGCCAGCAGTTACCCCGACAGGGTAGAAAAACTGTTTTTT.

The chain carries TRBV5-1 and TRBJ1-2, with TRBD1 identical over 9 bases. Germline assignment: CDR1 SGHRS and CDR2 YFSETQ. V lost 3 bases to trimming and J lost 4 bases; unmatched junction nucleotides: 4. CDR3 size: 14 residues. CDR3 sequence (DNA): TGCGCCAGCAGCTGGGGACAGGGAGGCTATGGCTACACCTTC. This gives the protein CASSWGQGGYGYTF.

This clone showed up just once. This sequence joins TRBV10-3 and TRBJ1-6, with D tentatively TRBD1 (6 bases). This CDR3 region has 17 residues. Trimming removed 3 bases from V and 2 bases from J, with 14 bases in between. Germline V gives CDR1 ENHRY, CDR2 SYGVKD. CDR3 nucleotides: TGTGCCATCAGTGACCCGACGGCAGGGGCCTATAATTCACCCCTCCACTTT. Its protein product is CAISDPTAGAYNSPLHF.

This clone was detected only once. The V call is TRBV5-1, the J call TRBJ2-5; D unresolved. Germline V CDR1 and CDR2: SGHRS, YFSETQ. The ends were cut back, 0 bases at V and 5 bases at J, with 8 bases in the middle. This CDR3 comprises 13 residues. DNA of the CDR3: TGCGCCAGCAGCTTGGAAGCTTTGGAGACCCAGTACTTC. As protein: CASSLEALETQYF.

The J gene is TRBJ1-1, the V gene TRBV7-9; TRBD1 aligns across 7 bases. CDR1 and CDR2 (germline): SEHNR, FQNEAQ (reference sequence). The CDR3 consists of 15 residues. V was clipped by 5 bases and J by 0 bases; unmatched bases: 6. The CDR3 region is CASSEGQVLNTEAFF. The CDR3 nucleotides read TGTGCCAGCAGCGAAGGACAGGTTCTGAACACTGAAGCTTTCTTT.

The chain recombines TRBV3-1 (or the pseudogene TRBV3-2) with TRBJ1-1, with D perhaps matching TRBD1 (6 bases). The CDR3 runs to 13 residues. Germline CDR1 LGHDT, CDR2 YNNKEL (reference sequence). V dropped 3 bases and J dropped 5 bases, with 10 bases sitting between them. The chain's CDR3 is CASSQGAWTEAFF. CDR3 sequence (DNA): TGTGCCAGCAGCCAGGGGGCGTGGACTGAAGCTTTCTTT.

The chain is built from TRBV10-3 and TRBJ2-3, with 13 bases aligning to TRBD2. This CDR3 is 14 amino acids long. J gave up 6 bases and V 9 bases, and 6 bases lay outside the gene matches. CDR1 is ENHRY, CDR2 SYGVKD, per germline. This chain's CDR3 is CAMRTSGGFDTQYF. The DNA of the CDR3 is TGTGCCATGCGGACTAGCGGGGGTTTTGATACGCAGTATTTT.

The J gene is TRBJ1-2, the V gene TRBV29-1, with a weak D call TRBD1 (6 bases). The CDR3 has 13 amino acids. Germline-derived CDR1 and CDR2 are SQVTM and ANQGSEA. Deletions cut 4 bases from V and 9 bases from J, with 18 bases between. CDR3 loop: CSVAAGGGRSYTF. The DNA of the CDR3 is TGCAGCGTTGCGGCCGGGGGCGGACGAAGCTACACCTTC.

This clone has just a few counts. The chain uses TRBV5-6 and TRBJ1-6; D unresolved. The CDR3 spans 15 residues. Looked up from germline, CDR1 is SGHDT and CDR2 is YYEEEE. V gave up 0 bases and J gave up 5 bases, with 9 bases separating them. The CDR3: CASSLGSANNSPLHF. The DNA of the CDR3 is TGTGCCAGCAGCTTGGGTTCGGCCAATAATTCACCCCTCCACTTT.

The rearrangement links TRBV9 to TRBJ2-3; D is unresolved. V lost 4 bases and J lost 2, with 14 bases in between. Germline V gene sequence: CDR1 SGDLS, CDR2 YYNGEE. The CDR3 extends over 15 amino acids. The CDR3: CASSPRASLTDTQYF. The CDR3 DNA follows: TGTGCCAGCAGCCCGCGAGCGAGCCTCACAGATACGCAGTATTTT. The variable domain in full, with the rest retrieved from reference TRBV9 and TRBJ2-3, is DSGVTQTPKHLITATGQRVTLRCSPRSGDLSVYWYQQSLDQGLQFLIQYYNGEERAKGNILERFSAQQFPDLHSELNLSSLELGDSALYFCASSPRASLTDTQYFGPGTRLTVL.

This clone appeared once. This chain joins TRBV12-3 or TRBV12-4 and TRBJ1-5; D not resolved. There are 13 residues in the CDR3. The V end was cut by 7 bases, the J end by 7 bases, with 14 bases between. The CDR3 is CASTDRAGQPQHF. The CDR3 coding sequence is TGTGCCAGCACAGATCGAGCGGGACAGCCCCAGCATTTT.

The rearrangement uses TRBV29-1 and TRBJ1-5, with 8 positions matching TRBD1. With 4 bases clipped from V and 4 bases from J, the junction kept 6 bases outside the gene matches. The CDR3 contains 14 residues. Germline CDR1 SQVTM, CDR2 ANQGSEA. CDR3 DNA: TGCAGCGTTGCGGCAGGGGGCGTTAATCAGCCCCAGCATTTT. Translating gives CSVAAGGVNQPQHF.

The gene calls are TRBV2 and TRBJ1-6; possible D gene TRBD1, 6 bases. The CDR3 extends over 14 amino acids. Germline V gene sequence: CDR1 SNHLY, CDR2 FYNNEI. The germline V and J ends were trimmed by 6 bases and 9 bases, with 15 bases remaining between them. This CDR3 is CASSKGQPTSPLHF. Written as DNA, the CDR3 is TGTGCCAGCAGCAAAGGACAGCCAACTTCACCCCTCCACTTT.

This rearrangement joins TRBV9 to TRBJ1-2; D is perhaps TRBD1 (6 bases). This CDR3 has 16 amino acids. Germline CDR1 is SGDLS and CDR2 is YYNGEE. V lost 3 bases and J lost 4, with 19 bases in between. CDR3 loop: CASSAQAGAVIYGYTF. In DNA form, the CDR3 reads TGTGCCAGCAGCGCCCAGGCGGGGGCGGTCATCTATGGCTACACCTTC. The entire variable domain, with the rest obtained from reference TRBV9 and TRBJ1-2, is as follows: DSGVTQTPKHLITATGQRVTLRCSPRSGDLSVYWYQQSLDQGLQFLIQYYNGEERAKGNILERFSAQQFPDLHSELNLSSLELGDSALYFCASSAQAGAVIYGYTFGSGTRLTVV.

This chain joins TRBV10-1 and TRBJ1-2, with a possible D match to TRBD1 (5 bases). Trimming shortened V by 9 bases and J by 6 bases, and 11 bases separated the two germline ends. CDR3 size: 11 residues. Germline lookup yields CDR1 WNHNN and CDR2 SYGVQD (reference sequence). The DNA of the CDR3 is TGCGCCAGGACAGAACGAAATGGCTACACCTTC. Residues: CARTERNGYTF.